This T cell receptor (beta chain) was sequenced for a study of OX40 agonist ivuxolimab in advanced cancers. Germline assignment: CDR1 SEHNR and CDR2 FQNEAQ (reference sequence). The ends were cut back, 5 bases at V and 5 bases at J, with 12 bases in the middle. The CDR3 runs 13 residues. TCRdb keeps only in-frame clones here, not all; method: immunoSEQ multiplex PCR. This sample carries 20,000 to 25,000 clones, 65% to 85% of them seen once, and the ten largest clones take about 13%. Findings and caveats of the study: The 0.1-3.0 mg/kg partial responders had among the lowest clonal expansion.

About this clone: Its matching antigen is unknown.

This TCR was sampled from an adult with an advanced solid tumor such as melanoma, head and neck, liver or kidney cancer. Sequenced here: CD4+ or CD8+ T cells sorted from blood, sampled in a trial of the OX40 agonist ivuxolimab. The chain recombines TRBV7-9 with TRBJ1-2; D gene ambiguous. The CDR3 loop is CASSLPMMYGYTF. Here the CDR3 DNA reads TGTGCCAGCAGCCTGCCCATGATGTATGGCTACACCTTC.